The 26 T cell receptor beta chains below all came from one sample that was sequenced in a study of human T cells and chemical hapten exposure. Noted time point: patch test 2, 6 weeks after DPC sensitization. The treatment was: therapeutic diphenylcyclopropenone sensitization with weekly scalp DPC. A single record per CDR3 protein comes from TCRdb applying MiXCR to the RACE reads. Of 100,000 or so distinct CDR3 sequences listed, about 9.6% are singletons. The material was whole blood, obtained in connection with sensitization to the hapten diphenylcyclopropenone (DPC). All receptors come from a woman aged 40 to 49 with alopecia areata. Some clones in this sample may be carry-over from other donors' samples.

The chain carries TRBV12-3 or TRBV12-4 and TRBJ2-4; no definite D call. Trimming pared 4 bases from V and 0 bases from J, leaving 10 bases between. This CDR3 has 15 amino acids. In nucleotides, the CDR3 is TGTGCCAGCAGTTCAGGTACACTAGCCAAAAACATTCAGTACTTC. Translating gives CASSSGTLAKNIQYF.

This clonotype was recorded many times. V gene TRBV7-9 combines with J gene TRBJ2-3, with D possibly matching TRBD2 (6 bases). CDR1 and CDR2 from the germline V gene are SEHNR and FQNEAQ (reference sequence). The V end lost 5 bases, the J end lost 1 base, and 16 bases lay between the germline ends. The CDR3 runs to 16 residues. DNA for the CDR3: TGTGCCAGCAGCCCCCGACTAGGTGGTGGCACAGATACGCAGTATTTT. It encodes CASSPRLGGGTDTQYF.

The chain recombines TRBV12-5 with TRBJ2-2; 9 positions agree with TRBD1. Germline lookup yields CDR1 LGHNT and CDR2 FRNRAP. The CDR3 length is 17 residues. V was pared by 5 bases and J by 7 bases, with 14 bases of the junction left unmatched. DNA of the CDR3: TGTGCTAGTGGTCCTGACCCGGGACAGGGTGTCCACGGGGAGCTGTTTTTT. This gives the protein CASGPDPGQGVHGELFF.

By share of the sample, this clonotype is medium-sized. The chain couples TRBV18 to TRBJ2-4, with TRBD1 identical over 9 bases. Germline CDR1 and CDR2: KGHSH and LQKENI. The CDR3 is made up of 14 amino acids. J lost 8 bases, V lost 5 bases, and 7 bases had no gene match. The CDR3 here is CASSAGTGIDIQYF. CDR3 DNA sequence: TGTGCCAGCTCAGCCGGGACAGGGATAGACATTCAGTACTTC.

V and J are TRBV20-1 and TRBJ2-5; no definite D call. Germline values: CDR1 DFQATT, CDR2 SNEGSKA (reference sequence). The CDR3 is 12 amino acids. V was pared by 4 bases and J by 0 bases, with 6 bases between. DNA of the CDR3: TGCAGTGCTAACAAGTACCAAGAGACCCAGTACTTC. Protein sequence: CSANKYQETQYF.

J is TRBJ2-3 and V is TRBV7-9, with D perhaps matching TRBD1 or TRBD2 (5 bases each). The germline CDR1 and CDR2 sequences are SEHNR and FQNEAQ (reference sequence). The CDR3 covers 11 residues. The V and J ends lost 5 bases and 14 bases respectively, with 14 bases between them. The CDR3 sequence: CASSPGTQPYF. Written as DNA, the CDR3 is TGTGCCAGCAGCCCCGGGACCCAGCCGTATTTT.

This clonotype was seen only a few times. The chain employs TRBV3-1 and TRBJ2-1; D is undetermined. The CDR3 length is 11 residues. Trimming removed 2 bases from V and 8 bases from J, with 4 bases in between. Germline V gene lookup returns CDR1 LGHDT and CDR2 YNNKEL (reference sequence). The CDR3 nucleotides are TGTGCCAGCAGCCAACTCCATGAGCAGTTCTTC. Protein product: CASSQLHEQFF.

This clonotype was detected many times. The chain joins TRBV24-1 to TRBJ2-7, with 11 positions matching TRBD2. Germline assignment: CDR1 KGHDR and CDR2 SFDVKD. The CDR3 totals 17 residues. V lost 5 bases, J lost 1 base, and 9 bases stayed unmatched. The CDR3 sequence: CATSAPRGTSGSYEQYF. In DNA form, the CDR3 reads TGTGCCACCAGTGCCCCCCGAGGGACTAGCGGTTCCTACGAGCAGTACTTC.

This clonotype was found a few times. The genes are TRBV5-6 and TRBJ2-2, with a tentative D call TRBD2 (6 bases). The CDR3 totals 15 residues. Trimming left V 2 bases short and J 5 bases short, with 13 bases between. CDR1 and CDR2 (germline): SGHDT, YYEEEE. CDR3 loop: CASSLGLKVTGELFF. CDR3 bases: TGTGCCAGCAGCTTAGGACTAAAGGTGACCGGGGAGCTGTTTTTT.

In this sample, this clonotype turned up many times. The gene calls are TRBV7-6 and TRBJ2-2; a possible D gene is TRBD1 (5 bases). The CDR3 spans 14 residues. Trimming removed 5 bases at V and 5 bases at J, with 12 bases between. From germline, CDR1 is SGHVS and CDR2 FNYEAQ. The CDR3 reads CASSPLAGTGELFF. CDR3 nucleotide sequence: TGTGCCAGCAGCCCCCTGGCAGGGACCGGGGAGCTGTTTTTT.

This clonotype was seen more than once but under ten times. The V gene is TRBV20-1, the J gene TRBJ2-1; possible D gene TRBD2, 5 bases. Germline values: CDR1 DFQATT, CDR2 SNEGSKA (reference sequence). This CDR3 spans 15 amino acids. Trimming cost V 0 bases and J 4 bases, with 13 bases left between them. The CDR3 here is CSARDRSGGYNEQFF. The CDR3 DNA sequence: TGCAGTGCTAGAGATCGGAGCGGAGGATACAATGAGCAGTTCTTC.

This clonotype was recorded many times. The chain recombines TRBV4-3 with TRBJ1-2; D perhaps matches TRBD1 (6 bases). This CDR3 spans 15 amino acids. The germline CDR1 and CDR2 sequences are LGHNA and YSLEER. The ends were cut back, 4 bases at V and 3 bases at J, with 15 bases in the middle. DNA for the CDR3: TGCGCCAGCAGCCCGTGGACAGCGGAACACTATGGCTACACCTTC. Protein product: CASSPWTAEHYGYTF.

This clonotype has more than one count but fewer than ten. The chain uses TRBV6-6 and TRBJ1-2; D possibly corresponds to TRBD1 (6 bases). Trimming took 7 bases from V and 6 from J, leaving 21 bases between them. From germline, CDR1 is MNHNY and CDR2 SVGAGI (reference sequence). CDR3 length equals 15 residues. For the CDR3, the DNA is TGTGCCAGCACCCACCCCTCCCGGACAGAACATGGCTACACCTTC. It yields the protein CASTHPSRTEHGYTF.

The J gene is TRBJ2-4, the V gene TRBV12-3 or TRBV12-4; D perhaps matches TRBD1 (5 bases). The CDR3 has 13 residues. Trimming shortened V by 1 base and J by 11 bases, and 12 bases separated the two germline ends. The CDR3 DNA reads TGTGCCAGCAGTTTAGTGGACACCCCGGTTCAGTACTTC. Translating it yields CASSLVDTPVQYF.

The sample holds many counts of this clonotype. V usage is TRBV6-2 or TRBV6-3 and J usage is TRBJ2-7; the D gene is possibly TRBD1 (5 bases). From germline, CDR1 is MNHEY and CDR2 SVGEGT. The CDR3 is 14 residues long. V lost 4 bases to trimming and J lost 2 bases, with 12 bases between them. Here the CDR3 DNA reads TGTGCCAGCAGTTCGCGGACACTCACCTACGAGCAGTACTTC. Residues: CASSSRTLTYEQYF.

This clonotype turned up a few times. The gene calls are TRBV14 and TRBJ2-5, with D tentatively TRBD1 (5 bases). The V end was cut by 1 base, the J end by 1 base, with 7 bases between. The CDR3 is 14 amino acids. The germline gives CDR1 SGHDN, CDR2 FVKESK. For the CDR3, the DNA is TGTGCCAGCAGCCAAGGAGACAGCCAAGAGACCCAGTACTTC. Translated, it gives CASSQGDSQETQYF.

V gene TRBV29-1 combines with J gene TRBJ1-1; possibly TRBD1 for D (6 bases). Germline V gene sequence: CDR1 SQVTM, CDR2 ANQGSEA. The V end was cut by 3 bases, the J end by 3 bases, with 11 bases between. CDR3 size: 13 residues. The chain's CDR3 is CSVESGADTEAFF. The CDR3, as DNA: TGCAGCGTTGAGTCAGGGGCGGACACTGAAGCTTTCTTT.

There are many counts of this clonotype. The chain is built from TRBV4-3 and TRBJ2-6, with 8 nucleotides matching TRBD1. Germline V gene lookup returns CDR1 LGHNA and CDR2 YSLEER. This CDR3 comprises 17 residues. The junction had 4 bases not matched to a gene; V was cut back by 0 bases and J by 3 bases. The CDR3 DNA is TGCGCCAGCAGCCAAGATAGGACAGGGCTTGGGGCCAACGTCCTGACTTTC. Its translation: CASSQDRTGLGANVLTF.

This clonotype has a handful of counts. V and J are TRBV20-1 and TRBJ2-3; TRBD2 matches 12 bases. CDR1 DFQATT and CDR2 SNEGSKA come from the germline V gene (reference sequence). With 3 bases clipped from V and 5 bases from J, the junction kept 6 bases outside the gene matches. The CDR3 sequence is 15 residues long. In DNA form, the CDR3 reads TGCAGTGCTAGCCCGACTAGCGGGAGAGGAGATACGCAGTATTTT. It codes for CSASPTSGRGDTQYF.

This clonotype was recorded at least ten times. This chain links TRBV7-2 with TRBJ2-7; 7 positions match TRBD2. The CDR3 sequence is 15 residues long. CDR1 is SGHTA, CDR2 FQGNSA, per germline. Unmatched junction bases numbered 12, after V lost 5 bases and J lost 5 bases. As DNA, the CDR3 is TGTGCCAGCAGCCCCGAAATCGGGAGGAGCAACGAGCAGTACTTC. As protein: CASSPEIGRSNEQYF.

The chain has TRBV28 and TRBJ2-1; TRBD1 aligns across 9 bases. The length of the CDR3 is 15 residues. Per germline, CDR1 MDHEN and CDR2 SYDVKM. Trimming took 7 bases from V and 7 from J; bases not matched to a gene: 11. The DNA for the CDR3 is TGTGCCAGCACCCCCCTGGGGACAGGGAGGAATGAGCAGTTCTTC. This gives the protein CASTPLGTGRNEQFF.

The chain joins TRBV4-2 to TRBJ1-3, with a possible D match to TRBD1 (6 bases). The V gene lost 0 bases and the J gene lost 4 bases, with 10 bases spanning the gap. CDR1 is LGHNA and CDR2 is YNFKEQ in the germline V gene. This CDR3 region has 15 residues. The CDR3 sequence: CASSQERTAGNTIYF. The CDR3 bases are TGTGCCAGCAGCCAAGAGAGGACAGCAGGAAACACCATATATTTT.

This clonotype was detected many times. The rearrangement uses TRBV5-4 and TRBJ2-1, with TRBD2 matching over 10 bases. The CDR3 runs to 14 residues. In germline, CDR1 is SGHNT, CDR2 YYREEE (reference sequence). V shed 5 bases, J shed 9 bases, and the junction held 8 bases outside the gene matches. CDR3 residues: CASRGSGRLSEQFF. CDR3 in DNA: TGTGCCAGCAGAGGTAGCGGGAGGTTAAGTGAGCAGTTCTTC.

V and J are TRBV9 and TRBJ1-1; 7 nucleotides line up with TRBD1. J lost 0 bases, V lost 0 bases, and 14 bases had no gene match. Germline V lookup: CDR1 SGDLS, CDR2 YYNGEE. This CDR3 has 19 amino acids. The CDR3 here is CASSVGRNRGGALNTEAFF. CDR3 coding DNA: TGTGCCAGCAGCGTAGGGCGAAACAGGGGTGGGGCATTGAACACTGAAGCTTTCTTT.

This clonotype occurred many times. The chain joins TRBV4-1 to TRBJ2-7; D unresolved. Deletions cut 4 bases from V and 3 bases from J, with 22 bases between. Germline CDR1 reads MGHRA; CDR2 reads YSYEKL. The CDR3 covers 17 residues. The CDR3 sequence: CASSPSPLRPRDYEQYF. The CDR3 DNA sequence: TGCGCCAGCAGCCCCTCCCCATTGCGCCCCCGAGACTACGAGCAGTACTTC.

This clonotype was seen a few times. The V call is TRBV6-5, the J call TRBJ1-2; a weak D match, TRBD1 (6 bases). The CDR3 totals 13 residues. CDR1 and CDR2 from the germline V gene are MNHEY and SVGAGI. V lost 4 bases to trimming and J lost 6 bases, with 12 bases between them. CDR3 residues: CASSFRGWDGYTF. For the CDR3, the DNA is TGTGCCAGCAGTTTCAGGGGATGGGATGGCTACACCTTC.